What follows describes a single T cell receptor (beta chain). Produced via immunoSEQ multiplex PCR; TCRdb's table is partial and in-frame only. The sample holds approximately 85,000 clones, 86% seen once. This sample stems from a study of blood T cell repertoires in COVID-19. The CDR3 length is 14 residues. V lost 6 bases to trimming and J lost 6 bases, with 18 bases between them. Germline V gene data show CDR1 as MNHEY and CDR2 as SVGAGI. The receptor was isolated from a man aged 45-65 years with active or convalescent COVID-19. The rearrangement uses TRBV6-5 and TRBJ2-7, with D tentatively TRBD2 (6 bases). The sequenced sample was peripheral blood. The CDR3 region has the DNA TGTGCCAGCAGCGGATTAGGGGAGGCTGGCGAGCAGTACTTC. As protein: CASSGLGEAGEQYF.